This T cell receptor (beta chain) was profiled in a study of regulatory T cells in long-lasting Graves disease (dated by TCRdb to the early 2020s). Turning to the overall study: To count as having persistent Graves' disease, a patient had to have received antithyroid drug treatment for over 5 years with TSH receptor autoantibodies remaining persistently positive. A total of some 35 samples underwent TCR sequencing, from about 13 patients with persistent Graves' disease and approximately 20 patients with newly diagnosed Graves' disease. Persistent Graves' disease patients were compared with newly diagnosed Graves' disease patients by peripheral blood TCR sequencing and RNA sequencing. In the clinical cohort, patients with persistent Graves' disease had used antithyroid drugs for an average of roughly 10 years. The study was registered as a clinical trial and conducted in China.

The paper as a whole reports these results and caveats: Persistent patients shared more public clonotypes among themselves (over 2,500) than newly diagnosed patients did (over 950). Persistent Graves' disease patients showed lower TCR Shannon entropy and fewer highly expanded clones than newly diagnosed patients, suggesting clonal expansion. The authors acknowledged the small sample size as a limitation that may reduce accuracy. Sequencing and analysis were limited to the TCR beta chain. TRBV28, TRBJ1-2 and TRBJ2-5 were preferentially used in persistent disease, while TRBV20-1 and TRBJ2-1 were favored in newly diagnosed disease. Because the primary lesion, thyroid tissue, could not be accessed, the study looked at peripheral blood alone.

This clonotype was recorded many times. Its antigen specificity is not known. No base qualities exist here, and no much larger clone lies one base off it. Library construction relied on multiplex PCR. Data came from an Illumina HiSeq 4000. To build TCR beta libraries, CDR3 regions were amplified by Arm-PCR using iRepertoire HTBI primers. Before sequencing, the PCR products went through gel purification. Per the original workflow: A total of roughly 65 TRBV and 14 TRBJ segments were identified across samples and were used for gene usage analysis of CDR3 amino acid clonotypes. COPE and FqMerger were used to merge filtered high-quality paired reads into contigs. Contigs were aligned with BLAST to IMGT TRBV, TRBD and TRBJ reference genes, and CDR3 was defined per IMGT. Highly expanded clones were defined as clonotypes with a frequency above 0.1%. Shannon entropy was used to measure repertoire diversity, and the Gini coefficient was used to measure V-J evenness. A clonotype found in more than one individual was treated as public. Clones were called with MiXCR by TCRdb after fastp trimmed the public reads at Q25, and only in-frame beta chains were retained. Each record represents a unique CDR3 protein, reported with the most common genes and DNA among its rows. The V and J calls and clone size are TCRdb's, not the authors'. For this sample the table gives about 470,000 distinct CDR3 sequences, of which 20% to 25% were detected only once. In total, the top ten clones hold over 7.5% of the sample.

Interpreted using the paper, the time point label stands for: persistent/refractory GD, antithyroid drugs over 5 years with positive TRAb. For both TCR sequencing and RNA sequencing, RNA was extracted from PBMCs in TRIzol. Graves' disease was diagnosed according to American Thyroid Association guidelines. Patients for the study were recruited at an endocrinology department in Xi'an, China. Each patient gave approximately 8.8 milliliters of peripheral blood, collected in an EDTA anticoagulant tube. PBMCs were isolated by Ficoll Paque Plus density gradient separation without further T cell sorting. RNA quality was checked with an Agilent 2100 Bioanalyzer and agarose gel, and concentration with a NanoDrop 2000. Unmatched junction bases come to 8, with V trimmed by 3 bases and J by 8 bases. CDR1 and CDR2, looked up from the germline V gene, are MNHEY and SVGAGI. The CDR3 has 14 amino acids, counting the end cysteine and phenylalanine. The entry retains the CDR3 DNA only, 42 bases that are in frame from base 1.

This sequence uses TRBV6-5 and TRBJ1-1; TRBD1 lines up with 8 middle nucleotides. This TCR was recovered from a female donor with Graves disease. The material was peripheral blood mononuclear cells (PBMCs), obtained when the disease was refractory, from a patient treated with antithyroid drugs. The base sequence is TGTGCCAGCAGTTATTCCCAGGACAGGGACGAAGCTTTCTTT. The encoded protein is CASSYSQDRDEAFF.